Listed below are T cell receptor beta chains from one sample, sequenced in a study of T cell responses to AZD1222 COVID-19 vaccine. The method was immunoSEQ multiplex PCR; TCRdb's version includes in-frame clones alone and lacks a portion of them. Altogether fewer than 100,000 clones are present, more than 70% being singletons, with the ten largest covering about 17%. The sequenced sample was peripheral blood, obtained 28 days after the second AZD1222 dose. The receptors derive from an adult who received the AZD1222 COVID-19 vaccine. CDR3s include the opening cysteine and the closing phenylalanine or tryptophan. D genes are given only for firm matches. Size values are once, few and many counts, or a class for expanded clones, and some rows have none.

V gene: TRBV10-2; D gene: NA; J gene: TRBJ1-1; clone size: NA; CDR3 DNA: TGCGCCAGCAGTAACGGGGTGGGGGTAAACACTGAAGCTTTCTTT; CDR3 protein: CASSNGVGVNTEAFF
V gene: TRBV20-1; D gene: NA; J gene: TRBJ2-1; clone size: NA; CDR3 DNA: TGCAGTGCTAGAGATATAGATGAGCAGTTCTTC; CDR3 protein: CSARDIDEQFF
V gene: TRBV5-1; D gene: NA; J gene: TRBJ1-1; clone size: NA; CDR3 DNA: TGCGCCAGCAGCTTGGAGCTGAACACTGAAGCTTTCTTT; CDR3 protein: CASSLELNTEAFF
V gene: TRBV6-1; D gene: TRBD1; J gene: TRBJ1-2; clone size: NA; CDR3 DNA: TGTGCCAGCAGTGCTGACAGGGTCCCCAGGGTCTATGGCTACACCTTC; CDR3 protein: CASSADRVPRVYGYTF
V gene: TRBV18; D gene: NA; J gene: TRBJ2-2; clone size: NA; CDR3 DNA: TGTGCCAGCCACGCGGTGGACACCGGGGAGCTGTTTTTT; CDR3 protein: CASHAVDTGELFF
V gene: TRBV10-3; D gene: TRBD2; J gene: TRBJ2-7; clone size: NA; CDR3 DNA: TGTGCCACGACTAGCGGGGAGTACGAGCAGTACTTC; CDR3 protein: CATTSGEYEQYF
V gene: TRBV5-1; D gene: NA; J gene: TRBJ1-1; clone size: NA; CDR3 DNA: TGCGCCAGCAGCGTTGGGGGAATCGGGGCGAGGACTGAAGCTTTCTTT; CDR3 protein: CASSVGGIGARTEAFF
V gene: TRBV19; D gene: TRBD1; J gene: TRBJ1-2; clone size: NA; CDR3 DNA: TGTGCCAGTAGTATACAGGGGGCAACCTTCTATGGCTACACCTTC; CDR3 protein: CASSIQGATFYGYTF
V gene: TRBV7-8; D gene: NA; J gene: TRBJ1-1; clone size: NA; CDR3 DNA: TGTGCCAGCAGGAGGACACAGGGACTCACTGAAGCTTTCTTT; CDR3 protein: CASRRTQGLTEAFF
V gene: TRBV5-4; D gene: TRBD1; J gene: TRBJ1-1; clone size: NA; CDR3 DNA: TGTGCCAGCAGCTTGGTGACAGGGTACACTGAAGCTTTCTTT; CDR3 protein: CASSLVTGYTEAFF
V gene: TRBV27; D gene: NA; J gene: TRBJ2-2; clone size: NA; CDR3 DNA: TGTGCCAGCATAAGACACGCCCGGGGTACCGGGGAGCTGTTTTTT; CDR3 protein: CASIRHARGTGELFF
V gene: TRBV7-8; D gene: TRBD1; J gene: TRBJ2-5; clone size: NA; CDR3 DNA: TGTGCCAGCAGATTGACAGGGGCACAAGAGACCCAGTACTTC; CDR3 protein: CASRLTGAQETQYF
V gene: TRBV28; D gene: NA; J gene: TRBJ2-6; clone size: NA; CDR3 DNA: TGTGCCAGCAGCCCAGCAACCTCTGGGGCCAACGTCCTGACTTTC; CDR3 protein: CASSPATSGANVLTF
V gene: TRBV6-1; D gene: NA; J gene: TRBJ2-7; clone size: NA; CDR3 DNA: TGTGCCAGCAGTGAATACCCCTTTCCCGGGGAGGCTAGCTACGAGCAGTACTTC; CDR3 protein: CASSEYPFPGEASYEQYF
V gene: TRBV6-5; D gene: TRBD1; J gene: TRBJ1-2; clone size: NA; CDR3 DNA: TGTGCCAGCAGTCGAATGGGACAGGCCCACTATGGCTACACCTTC; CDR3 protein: CASSRMGQAHYGYTF
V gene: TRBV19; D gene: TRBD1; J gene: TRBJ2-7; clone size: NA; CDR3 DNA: TGTGCCAGTAGCTCGGGACAGGGGGGGTCTACGGCCTCCTACGAGCAGTACTTC; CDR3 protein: CASSSGQGGSTASYEQYF
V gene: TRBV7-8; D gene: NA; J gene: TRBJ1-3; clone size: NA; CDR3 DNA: TGTGCCAGCAGCTCCCCGACAGAGAGAAACACCATATATTTT; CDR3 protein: CASSSPTERNTIYF
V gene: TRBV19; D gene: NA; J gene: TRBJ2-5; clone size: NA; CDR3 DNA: TGTGCCAGTAGTATAGTAAGGGGACAAGAGACCCAGTACTTC; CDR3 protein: CASSIVRGQETQYF
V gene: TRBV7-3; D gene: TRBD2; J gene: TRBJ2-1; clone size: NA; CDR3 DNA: TGTGCCAGCAGCTTATGGGGGGGACTCTACAATGAGCAGTTCTTC; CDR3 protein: CASSLWGGLYNEQFF
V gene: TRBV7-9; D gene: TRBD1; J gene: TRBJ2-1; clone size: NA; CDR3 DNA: TGTGCCAGCAGCCCGGGACAGGGAGGGGATGAGCAGTTCTTC; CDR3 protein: CASSPGQGGDEQFF
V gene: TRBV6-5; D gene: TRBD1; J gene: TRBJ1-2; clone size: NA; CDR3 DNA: TGTGCCGTTCTATCCTTGGACAGGGAAGGTGGCTACACCTTC; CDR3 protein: CAVLSLDREGGYTF
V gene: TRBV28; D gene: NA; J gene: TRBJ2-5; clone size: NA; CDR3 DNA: TGTGCCAGCAGTTTAATCCGGTCAGGGGAGACCCAGTACTTC; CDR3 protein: CASSLIRSGETQYF
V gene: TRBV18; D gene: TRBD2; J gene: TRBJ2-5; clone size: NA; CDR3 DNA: TGTGCCAGCTCCAGCCTAGGACTAGCGGGAGAACTGGAGACCCAGTACTTC; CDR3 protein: CASSSLGLAGELETQYF
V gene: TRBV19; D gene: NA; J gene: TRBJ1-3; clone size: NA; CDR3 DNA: TGTGCCAGTAGTGCGGGTAACTCTGGAAACACCATATATTTT; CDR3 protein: CASSAGNSGNTIYF
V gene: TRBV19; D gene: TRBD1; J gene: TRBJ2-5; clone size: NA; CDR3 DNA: TGTGCCAGTAGTATAGTTCTACCTAGGACAGGAACTTACCAAGAGACCCAGTACTTC; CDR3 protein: CASSIVLPRTGTYQETQYF
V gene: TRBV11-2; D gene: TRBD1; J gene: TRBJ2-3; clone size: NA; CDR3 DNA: TGTGCCAGCAGGGCGACAGGGGGTCCAGATACGCAGTATTTT; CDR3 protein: CASRATGGPDTQYF
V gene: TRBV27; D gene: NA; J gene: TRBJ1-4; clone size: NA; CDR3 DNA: TGTGCCAGCAGTTTTTCAGGGACTAATGAAAAACTGTTTTTT; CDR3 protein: CASSFSGTNEKLFF
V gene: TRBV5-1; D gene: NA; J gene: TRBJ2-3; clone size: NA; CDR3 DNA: TGCGCCAGCAGCTGGGTGGACAGCGCAAGCACAGATACGCAGTATTTT; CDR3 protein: CASSWVDSASTDTQYF
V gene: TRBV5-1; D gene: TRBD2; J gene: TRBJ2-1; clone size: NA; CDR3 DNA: TGCGCCAGCAGCCTGGCACTAGCGGGAGGCGGCAATGAGCAGTTCTTC; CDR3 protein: CASSLALAGGGNEQFF
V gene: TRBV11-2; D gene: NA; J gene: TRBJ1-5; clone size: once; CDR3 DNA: TGTGCCAGCAGTGCGGGCGTCGGTGGCAATCAGCCCCAGCATTTT; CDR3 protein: CASSAGVGGNQPQHF
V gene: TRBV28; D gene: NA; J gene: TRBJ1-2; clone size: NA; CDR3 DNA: TGTGCCAGCAGTTCCCCCGGGACTGAGGAAATCTATGGCTACACCTTC; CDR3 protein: CASSSPGTEEIYGYTF
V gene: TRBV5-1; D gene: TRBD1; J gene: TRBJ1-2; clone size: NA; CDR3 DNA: TGCGCCAGCACCGAACAGGGGGCGGATTTTGGCTACACCTTC; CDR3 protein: CASTEQGADFGYTF
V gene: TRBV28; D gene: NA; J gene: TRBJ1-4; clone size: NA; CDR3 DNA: TGTGCCAGCAGTTTAGTCCAGGGGCGAAAACTGTTTTTT; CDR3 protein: CASSLVQGRKLFF
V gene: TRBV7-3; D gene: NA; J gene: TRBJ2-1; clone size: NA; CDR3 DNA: TGTGCCAGCAGCTCAGACTGGTACAATGAGCAGTTCTTC; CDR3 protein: CASSSDWYNEQFF
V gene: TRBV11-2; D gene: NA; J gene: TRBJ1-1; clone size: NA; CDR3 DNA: TGTGCCAGCTCTGTAGATGGGAACACTGAAGCTTTCTTT; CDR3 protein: CASSVDGNTEAFF
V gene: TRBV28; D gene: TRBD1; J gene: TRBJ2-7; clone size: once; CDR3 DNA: TGTGCCAGCAGTTTAAGTGGCCAGGGGGCTTACGAGCAGTACTTC; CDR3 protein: CASSLSGQGAYEQYF
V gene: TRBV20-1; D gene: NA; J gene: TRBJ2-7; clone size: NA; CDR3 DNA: TGCAGTGCTAGTCCCGGGACATCCTACGAGCAGTACTTC; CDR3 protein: CSASPGTSYEQYF